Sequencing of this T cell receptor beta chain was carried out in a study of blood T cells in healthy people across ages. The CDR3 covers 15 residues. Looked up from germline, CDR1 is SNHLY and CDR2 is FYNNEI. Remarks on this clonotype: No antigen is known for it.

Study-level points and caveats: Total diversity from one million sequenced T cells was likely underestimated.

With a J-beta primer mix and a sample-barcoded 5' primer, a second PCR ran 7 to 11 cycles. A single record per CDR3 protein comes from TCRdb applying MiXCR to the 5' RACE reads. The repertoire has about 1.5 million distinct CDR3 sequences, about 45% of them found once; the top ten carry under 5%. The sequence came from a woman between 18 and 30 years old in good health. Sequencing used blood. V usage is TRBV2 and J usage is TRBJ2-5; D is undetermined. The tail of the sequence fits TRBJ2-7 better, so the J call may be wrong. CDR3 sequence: CASSEETATVYEQYF. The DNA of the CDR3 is TGTGCCAGCAGTGAAGAAACAGCCACCGTCTACGAGCAGTACTTC.